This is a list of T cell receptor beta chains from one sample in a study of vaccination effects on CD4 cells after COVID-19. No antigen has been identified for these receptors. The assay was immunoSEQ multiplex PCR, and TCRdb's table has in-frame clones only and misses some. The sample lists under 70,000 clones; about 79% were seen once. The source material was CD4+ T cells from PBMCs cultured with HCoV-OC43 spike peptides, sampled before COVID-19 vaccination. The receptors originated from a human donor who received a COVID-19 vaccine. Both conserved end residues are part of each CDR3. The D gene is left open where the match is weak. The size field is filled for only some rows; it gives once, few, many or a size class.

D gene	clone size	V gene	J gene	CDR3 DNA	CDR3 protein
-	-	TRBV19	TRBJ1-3	TGTGCCAGTAGTCGCAACAGGGATTCTGGAAACACCATATATTTT	CASSRNRDSGNTIYF
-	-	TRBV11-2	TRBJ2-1	TGTGCCAGCAGCTTAAACAGGGTTGGTGAGCAGTTCTTC	CASSLNRVGEQFF
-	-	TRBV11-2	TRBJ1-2	TGTGCCAGCAGCCCGACGACAGGAAACTATGGCTACACCTTC	CASSPTTGNYGYTF
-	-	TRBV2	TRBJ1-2	TGTGCCAGCAGTGAAATAAGTGGTGGCTACACCTTC	CASSEISGGYTF
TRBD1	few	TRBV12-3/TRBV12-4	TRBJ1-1	TGTGCCACCGCGGGACAGCCGAACACTGAAGCTTTCTTT	CATAGQPNTEAFF
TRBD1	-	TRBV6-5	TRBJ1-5	TGTGCCAGCAGAGTACAGGGGAGCAATCAGCCCCAGCATTTT	CASRVQGSNQPQHF
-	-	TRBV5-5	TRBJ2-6	TGTGCCAGCAGCAATCTCAGCTCTGGGGCCAACGTCCTGACTTTC	CASSNLSSGANVLTF
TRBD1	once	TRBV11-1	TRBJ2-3	TGTGCCAGCAGAATCAACAGGGGTACAGATACGCAGTATTTT	CASRINRGTDTQYF
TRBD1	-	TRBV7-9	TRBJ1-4	TGTGCCAGCAGCCCCCCAGGGGGATTAAATGAAAAACTGTTTTTT	CASSPPGGLNEKLFF
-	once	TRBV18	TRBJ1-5	TGTGCCAGCTCTCAACAGGAGAATCAGCCCCAGCATTTT	CASSQQENQPQHF
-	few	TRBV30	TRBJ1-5	TGTGCCTGGAGTGTACAGGGCGATCAGCCCCAGCATTTT	CAWSVQGDQPQHF
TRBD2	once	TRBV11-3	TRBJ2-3	TGTGCCAGCAGCGAAGGACTAGCGGGGGGTCTGGGTACGCAGTATTTT	CASSEGLAGGLGTQYF
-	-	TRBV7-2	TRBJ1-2	TGTGCCAGCAGCTTCTATGAGACGTCCACCTTC	CASSFYETSTF
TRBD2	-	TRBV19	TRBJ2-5	TGTGCCAGTAGTATAAGACTAGCGGGGGCCCGTATCCAAGAGACCCAGTACTTC	CASSIRLAGARIQETQYF
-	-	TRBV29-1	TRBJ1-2	TGCAGCGTCTCAAGAGCTAACTATGGCTACACCTTC	CSVSRANYGYTF